This T cell receptor (beta chain) was found in a study of T-cell memory formation after mild COVID-19. Study overall: The study found TCR clusters largely donor specific.

The CDR3 length is 15 residues. The germline CDR1 and CDR2 sequences are LGHDT and YNNKEL (reference sequence). V shed 4 bases and J shed 2 bases, with 14 bases lying between them. The study, taken as a whole, reports: Contracting clones from day 15 to 85 showed balanced CD4/CD8; later expanders favored CD4+.

This clonotype was seen only a few times. Its matching antigen is unknown. 5'RACE with constant-segment primers built TCRalpha and TCRbeta cDNA libraries with UMIs. TCRdb used MiXCR to reprocess the 5' RACE reads, holding one entry per CDR3 protein. The data hold 540,000 or so distinct CDR3 sequences, with around 21% observed a single time. The chain uses TRBV3-1 and TRBJ1-1; the D is unclear. The sample was PBMCs or a T cell subset sorted from them (not recorded which). The TCR originated in an adult woman who had mild COVID-19 (a few samples of this study predate the infection). Cell type and time point are not known. The CDR3 bases are TGTGCCAGCAGCCCCTACGCAGGAGATAACACTGAAGCTTTCTTT. This encodes CASSPYAGDNTEAFF.